This T cell receptor (beta chain) was observed in a study of blood T cell repertoires in COVID-19 (dated by TCRdb to the early 2020s). Context from the whole study: The collaborator samples originated in the United States, Italy and Spain and spanned the acute and convalescent phases of COVID-19. A de-identified subject ID, COVID-19 status, age in years and sex were almost always included in the sample metadata. The repertoires were made available in a free public database intended to serve as a resource for research on the immune response to SARS-CoV-2. The dataset comprised deeply sampled blood TCRbeta repertoires from subjects exposed to, actively infected with, or recovered from COVID-19. Samples came from the ongoing ImmuneRACE study (first 160 participants) plus 1,254 subjects from 6 global collaborators. Where HLA class I and class II types were available, the types were taken from metadata supplied by the sample provider, not from assay-based typing. The material from the prospective study consisted of cDNA or gDNA derived from T cells, B-cell-depleted T cells, or PBMCs. Broader findings and caveats from the paper: The quantity of clinical and demographic metadata differed by source and by participant and was supplied without curation.

The immunoSEQ Assay, a bias-controlled multiplex PCR, was used to amplify TCRbeta CDR3 regions from genomic DNA. As for how the authors treated the data: Nucleated cell counts per sample were estimated from amplification of reference gene primers within the assay. Sequence reads were collapsed and filtered to measure the absolute abundance of every unique TCRbeta CDR3 rearrangement. For each sample, productive Simpson clonality was calculated as the square root of Simpson's diversity index over productive rearrangements. Here the immuneACCESS table is served through TCRdb, limited to in-frame sequences with V and J called. Missing clones are a known gap in these copies; in checked studies unresolved V genes cover under half, and the rest lacks a known reason. The V and J calls and clone size come from that table; D and trimming were worked out from the DNA. The sample table contains roughly 160,000 clones; only one count was recorded for about four fifths of them. Over 9.5% of the sample is held by the ten biggest clonotypes.

A note on this clone: The clone's antigen remains unknown. There are no base qualities to consult, and no much larger clone falls within one base.

Participants in the prospective study were aged about 18 to 89 years, lived in about two dozen United States geographic areas, and enrolled through a virtual design. To assign participants to cohorts, the prospective study relied on clinical history that participants themselves reported in a screening survey and a study questionnaire. For ImmuneRACE Cohort 3, a participant was defined as recovered based on two consecutive negative NP/OP PCR tests, clearance by a healthcare professional, or resolution of symptoms. In the prospective study, mobile phlebotomists collected whole blood, serum and a nasopharyngeal or oropharyngeal swab from each participant. Participants in the prospective study had the option to provide additional blood draws and questionnaires over an approximately two-month period. Prospective study blood samples were shipped either frozen or at room temperature before DNA extraction.

The germline V gene (reference sequence) sets CDR1 to LNHDA and CDR2 to SQIVND. Relative to germline, V is missing 0 bases and J is missing 7 bases, with 8 bases of the junction outside any gene match. From its cysteine to its phenylalanine, the CDR3 spans 16 amino acids. Only CDR3 DNA is held: 48 bases, read in frame from base 1. Specimen: PBMCs or T cells enriched from blood (not recorded which). In this chain, TRBV19 is recombined with TRBJ1-5; the central 8 bases match TRBD1. This clonotype was obtained from a man in his forties or fifties who had recovered from COVID-19. The CDR3 sequence is CASSIDLAGGGQPQHF. The nucleotide sequence is given as TGTGCCAGTAGTATAGATCTTGCAGGGGGCGGGCAGCCCCAGCATTTT.